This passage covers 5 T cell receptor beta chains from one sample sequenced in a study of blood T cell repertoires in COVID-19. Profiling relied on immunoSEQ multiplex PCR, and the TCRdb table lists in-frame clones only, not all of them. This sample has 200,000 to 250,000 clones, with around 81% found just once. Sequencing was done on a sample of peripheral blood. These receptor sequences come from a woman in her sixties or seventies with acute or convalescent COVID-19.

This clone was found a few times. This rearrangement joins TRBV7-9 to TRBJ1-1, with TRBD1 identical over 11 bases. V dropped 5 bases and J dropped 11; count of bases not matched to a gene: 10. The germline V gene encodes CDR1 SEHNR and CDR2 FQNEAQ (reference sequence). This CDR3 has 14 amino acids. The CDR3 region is CASSPGQGAFGAFF. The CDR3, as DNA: TGTGCCAGCAGCCCCGGACAGGGGGCTTTTGGGGCTTTCTTT. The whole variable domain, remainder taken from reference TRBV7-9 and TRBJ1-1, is DTGVSQNPRHKITKRGQNVTFRCDPISEHNRLYWYRQTLGQGPEFLTYFQNEAQLEKSRLLSDRFSAERPKGSFSTLEIQRTEQGDSAMYLCASSPGQGAFGAFFGQGTRLTVV.

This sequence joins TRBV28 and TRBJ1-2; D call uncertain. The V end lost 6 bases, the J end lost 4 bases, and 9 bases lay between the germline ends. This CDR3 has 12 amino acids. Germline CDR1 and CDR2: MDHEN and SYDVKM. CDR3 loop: CASSNSFYGYTF. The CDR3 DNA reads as TGTGCCAGCAGCAACAGTTTCTATGGCTACACCTTC.

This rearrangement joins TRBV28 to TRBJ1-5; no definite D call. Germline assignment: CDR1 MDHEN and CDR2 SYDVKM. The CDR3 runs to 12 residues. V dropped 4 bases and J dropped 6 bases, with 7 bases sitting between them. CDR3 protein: CASSYGFQPQHF. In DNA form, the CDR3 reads TGTGCCAGCAGTTACGGGTTTCAGCCCCAGCATTTT.

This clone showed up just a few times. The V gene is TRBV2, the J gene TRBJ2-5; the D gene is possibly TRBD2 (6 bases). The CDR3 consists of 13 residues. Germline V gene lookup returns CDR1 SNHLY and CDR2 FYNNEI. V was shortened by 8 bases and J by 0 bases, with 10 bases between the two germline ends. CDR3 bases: TGTGCCAGCGGGGAGGAGTACCAAGAGACCCAGTACTTC. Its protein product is CASGEEYQETQYF.

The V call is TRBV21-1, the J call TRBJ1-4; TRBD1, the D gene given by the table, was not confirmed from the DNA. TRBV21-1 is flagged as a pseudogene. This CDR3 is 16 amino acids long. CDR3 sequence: CASSKARKQGHEKLFF. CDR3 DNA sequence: TGTGCCAGCAGCAAAGCGCGTAAACAGGGCCACGAAAAACTGTTTTTT.